This TCR beta chain was recorded in a study of blood T cell repertoires in COVID-19. Deletions cut 5 bases from V and 1 base from J, with 14 bases between. Germline V lookup: CDR1 MDHEN, CDR2 SYDVKM. This CDR3 spans 15 amino acids. Only in-frame clones appear in the TCRdb table, and some are missing; sequencing was by immunoSEQ multiplex PCR. The profile shows about 170,000 clones, about 85% of them singletons. The clonotype comes from a human donor with acute or convalescent COVID-19. The donor label of this sample is uncertain. Sequenced: peripheral blood. This chain connects TRBV28 to TRBJ1-1; weak D call: TRBD1 (6 bases). CDR3 loop: CASSPLTGTNTEAFF. The CDR3 DNA follows: TGTGCCAGCAGTCCTCTAACAGGGACGAACACTGAAGCTTTCTTT.